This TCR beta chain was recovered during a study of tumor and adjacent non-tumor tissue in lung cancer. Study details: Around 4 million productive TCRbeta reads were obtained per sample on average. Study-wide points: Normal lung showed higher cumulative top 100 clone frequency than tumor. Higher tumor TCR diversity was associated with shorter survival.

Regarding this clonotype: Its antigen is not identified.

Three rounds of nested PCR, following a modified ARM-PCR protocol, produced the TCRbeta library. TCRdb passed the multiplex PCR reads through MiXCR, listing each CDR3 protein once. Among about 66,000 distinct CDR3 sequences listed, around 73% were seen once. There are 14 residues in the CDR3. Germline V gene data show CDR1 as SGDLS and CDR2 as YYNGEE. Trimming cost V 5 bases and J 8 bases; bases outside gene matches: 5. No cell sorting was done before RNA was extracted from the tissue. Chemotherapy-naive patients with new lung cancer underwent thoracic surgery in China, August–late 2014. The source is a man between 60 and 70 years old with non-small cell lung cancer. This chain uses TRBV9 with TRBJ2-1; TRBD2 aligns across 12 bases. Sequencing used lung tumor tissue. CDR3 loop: CASSLAGGSDEQFF. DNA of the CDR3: TGTGCCAGCAGTCTAGCGGGAGGGAGCGATGAGCAGTTCTTC.